A selection of T cell receptor beta chains follows, all from one sample in a study of breast tumors, draining lymph nodes, adjacent tissues. Each CDR3 protein gets one entry after TCRdb re-called the multiplex PCR reads with MiXCR. This sample yields fewer than 150,000 distinct CDR3 sequences, of which 20% to 25% are seen a single time; roughly 2.4% belongs to the top ten. Sequencing used axillary lymph node tissue. The receptors here all came from a female donor with breast cancer. Some clones in this sample may be carry-over from other donors' samples. CDR3s include the opening cysteine and the closing phenylalanine or tryptophan. A D gene is named only where the DNA matches it firmly. The listing skips clone size in some rows; elsewhere it reads once, few, many or a size class.

cdr3_aa | cdr3_nt | j_call | v_call | d_call | clone_size
CSALTSGRGYEQFF | TGCAGCGCCTTGACTAGCGGGAGGGGATATGAGCAGTTCTTC | TRBJ2-1 | TRBV29-1 | TRBD2 | many
CASSLGGGMGSQKLFF | TGTGCCAGCAGCTTAGGGGGTGGGATGGGATCTCAAAAACTGTTTTTT | TRBJ1-4 | TRBV11-2 | - | many
CASSLGQGEVGSYEQYF | TGCGCCAGCAGCTTGGGACAGGGCGAGGTGGGGTCCTACGAGCAGTACTTC | TRBJ2-7 | TRBV5-1 | TRBD1 | few
CATSRPGTGNEKLFF | TGTGCCACCAGCAGACCGGGGACAGGGAATGAAAAACTGTTTTTT | TRBJ1-4 | TRBV15 | TRBD1 | many
CASSLLYRTGGNEQFF | TGTGCCAGCAGCTTACTGTACAGGACAGGGGGCAATGAGCAGTTCTTC | TRBJ2-1 | TRBV7-9 | TRBD1 | many
CASSARDRGLDTQYF | TGTGCCAGCAGCGCCCGGGACAGGGGGTTAGATACGCAGTATTTT | TRBJ2-3 | TRBV9 | TRBD1 | many
CASTRDRGSYEQYF | TGTGCCAGCACCCGGGACAGGGGCTCCTACGAGCAGTACTTC | TRBJ2-7 | TRBV2 | TRBD1 | many
CASSQVQRATQYF | TGTGCCAGCAGCCAAGTTCAGCGGGCGACCCAGTACTTC | TRBJ2-5 | TRBV3-1 | - | many
CASSIGQLGQPQHF | TGTGCCAGTAGTATAGGACAGCTTGGCCAGCCCCAGCATTTT | TRBJ1-5 | TRBV19 | - | many
CASSAVLGTGDGYEQFF | TGTGCCAGCAGTGCGGTGTTAGGGACAGGGGATGGGTACGAGCAGTTCTTC | TRBJ2-1 | TRBV12-3/TRBV12-4 | TRBD1 | many
CASSVGAQSEQYF | TGTGCCAGCAGCGTAGGGGCCCAATCGGAGCAGTACTTC | TRBJ2-7 | TRBV9 | - | many
CASSEDSNTEAFF | TGTGCCAGCAGTGAAGATTCTAACACTGAAGCTTTCTTT | TRBJ1-1 | TRBV6-1 | - | -
CASSQEVSSGRIGELFF | TGTGCCAGCAGCCAAGAGGTCTCTAGCGGGAGGATCGGGGAGCTGTTTTTT | TRBJ2-2 | TRBV14 | TRBD2 | many
CASSYYRQAGEQYF | TGTGCCAGCAGTTACTACAGACAGGCGGGAGAGCAGTACTTC | TRBJ2-7 | TRBV6-5 | - | many
CASSFFRQGRYEQYF | TGTGCCAGCAGCTTCTTTCGACAGGGAAGGTACGAGCAGTACTTC | TRBJ2-7 | TRBV5-6 | TRBD1 | few
CASSPRDTNTGELFF | TGTGCCAGTAGTCCTAGGGATACGAACACCGGGGAGCTGTTTTTT | TRBJ2-2 | TRBV19 | - | many
CSARVTSGRAYNEQFF | TGCAGTGCTAGAGTGACTAGCGGGAGGGCCTACAATGAGCAGTTCTTC | TRBJ2-1 | TRBV20-1 | TRBD2 | many
CASSLEAGANVLTF | TGTGCCAGCAGCTTAGAGGCTGGGGCCAACGTCCTGACTTTC | TRBJ2-6 | TRBV13 | - | many
CASSQTGNYGYTF | TGTGCCAGCTCGCAGACAGGGAACTATGGCTACACCTTC | TRBJ1-2 | TRBV18 | TRBD1 | -
CASSLAGSSYNSPLHF | TGTGCCAGCAGCTTGGCGGGGAGCTCCTATAATTCACCCCTCCACTTT | TRBJ1-6 | TRBV5-6 | - | many
CASRYSDRGSYEQYF | TGTGCCAGCAGGTACTCCGACAGGGGCTCCTACGAGCAGTACTTC | TRBJ2-7 | TRBV6-5 | TRBD1 | many
CASTERAGGPDEQYF | TGTGCCAGCACTGAACGAGCGGGAGGGCCAGACGAGCAGTACTTC | TRBJ2-7 | TRBV2 | TRBD2 | many
CASSGAGRWYQETQYF | TGTGCCAGCAGCGGGGCGGGCCGATGGTACCAAGAGACCCAGTACTTC | TRBJ2-5 | TRBV11-2 | - | -
CASKQGGLFSGANVLTF | TGTGCCAGTAAGCAGGGGGGCCTATTTTCTGGGGCCAACGTCCTGACTTTC | TRBJ2-6 | TRBV19 | - | few
CASSRDQLDTQYF | TGCGCCAGCAGCCGAGATCAGTTAGATACGCAGTATTTT | TRBJ2-3 | TRBV4-1 | - | many
CATSTEGSYNEQFF | TGTGCCACCAGTACCGAGGGCTCCTACAATGAGCAGTTCTTC | TRBJ2-1 | TRBV24-1 | - | many
CASSPSSGRATNIQYF | TGCGCCAGCAGCCCTTCCAGCGGGAGGGCGACAAACATTCAGTACTTC | TRBJ2-4 | TRBV4-1 | TRBD2 | many
CSVGTSGYNEQFF | TGCAGCGTCGGGACTAGCGGGTACAATGAGCAGTTCTTC | TRBJ2-1 | TRBV29-1 | TRBD2 | many
CASSPTHRTSGKEYEQYF | TGTGCCAGCAGCCCCACCCACCGGACTAGCGGGAAGGAGTACGAGCAGTACTTC | TRBJ2-7 | TRBV28 | TRBD2 | few
CASSQRIGGRSPGNSPLHF | TGCGCCAGCAGCCAAAGGATAGGGGGTAGATCCCCAGGAAATTCACCCCTCCACTTT | TRBJ1-6 | TRBV4-1 | - | many
CAISDGGGQFF | TGTGCCATCAGTGATGGGGGGGGGCAGTTCTTC | TRBJ2-1 | TRBV10-3 | TRBD2 | many
CSARDPDRIYEQYF | TGCAGTGCTAGAGACCCGGACAGGATCTACGAGCAGTACTTC | TRBJ2-7 | TRBV20-1 | TRBD1 | many
CSVGPSQGYEQYF | TGCAGCGTAGGGCCCTCCCAGGGATACGAGCAGTACTTC | TRBJ2-7 | TRBV29-1 | - | many
CASSLSLGLQETQYF | TGTGCTAGCAGCTTAAGTCTGGGGCTCCAAGAGACCCAGTACTTC | TRBJ2-5 | TRBV7-7 | - | -
CASSEMETQYF | TGTGCCAGCAGTGAAATGGAGACCCAGTACTTC | TRBJ2-5 | TRBV2 | - | many
CASSWGTDTQYF | TGTGCCAGCAGTTGGGGGACAGATACGCAGTATTTT | TRBJ2-3 | TRBV7-9 | - | many